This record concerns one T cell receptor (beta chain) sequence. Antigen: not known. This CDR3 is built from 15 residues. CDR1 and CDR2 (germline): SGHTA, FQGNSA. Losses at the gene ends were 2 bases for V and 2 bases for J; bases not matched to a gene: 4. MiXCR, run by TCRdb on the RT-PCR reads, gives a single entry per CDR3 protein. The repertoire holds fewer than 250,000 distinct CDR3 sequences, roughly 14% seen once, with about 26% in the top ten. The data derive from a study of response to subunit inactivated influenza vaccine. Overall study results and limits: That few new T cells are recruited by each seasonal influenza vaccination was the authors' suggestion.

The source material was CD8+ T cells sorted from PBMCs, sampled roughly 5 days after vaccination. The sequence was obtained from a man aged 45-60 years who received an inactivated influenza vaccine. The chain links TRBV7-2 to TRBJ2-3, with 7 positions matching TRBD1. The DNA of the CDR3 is TGTGCCAGCAGCTTATTCGACAGGGCCACAGATACGCAGTATTTT. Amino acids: CASSLFDRATDTQYF. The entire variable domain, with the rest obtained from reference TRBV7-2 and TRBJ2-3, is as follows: GAGVSQSPSNKVTEKGKDVELRCDPISGHTALYWYRQSLGQGLEFLIYFQGNSAPDKSGLPSDRFSAERTGGSVSTLTIQRTQQEDSAVYLCASSLFDRATDTQYFGPGTRLTVL.